The following is a TCR beta chain sequence with its context. No antigen is known for it. Sequencing was performed with immunoSEQ multiplex PCR; in TCRdb, only in-frame clones are kept and a portion is missing. This table holds 150,000 to 250,000 clones, around 80% found once. Germline V gene sequence: CDR1 MNHNS, CDR2 SASEGT. Unmatched junction bases numbered 5, after V lost 1 base and J lost 6 bases. The CDR3 covers 15 residues. Donors came from a validation cohort of about 120 subjects, distinct from the first 666-subject cohort. The data stem from a study of cytomegalovirus exposure and HLA in healthy donors. Study-wide results and caveats: A subsequent analysis found that TCR clusters from the first cohort also tended to co-occur in the 90 to 150 validation repertoires, with 94% of cluster scores above 0. Reports described diagnosis of cytomegalovirus status by the classifier as highly specific and sensitive. 164 TCR beta chains were listed as cytomegalovirus-associated.

The TCR originated in a young woman in good health and CMV-seronegative. Material for sequencing was PBMCs. This chain joins TRBV6-1 and TRBJ2-1, with TRBD1 identical over 8 bases. The CDR3 DNA is TGTGCCAGCAGTGAAGAAACAGGGGGTTTCAATGAGCAGTTCTTC. Translated: CASSEETGGFNEQFF.